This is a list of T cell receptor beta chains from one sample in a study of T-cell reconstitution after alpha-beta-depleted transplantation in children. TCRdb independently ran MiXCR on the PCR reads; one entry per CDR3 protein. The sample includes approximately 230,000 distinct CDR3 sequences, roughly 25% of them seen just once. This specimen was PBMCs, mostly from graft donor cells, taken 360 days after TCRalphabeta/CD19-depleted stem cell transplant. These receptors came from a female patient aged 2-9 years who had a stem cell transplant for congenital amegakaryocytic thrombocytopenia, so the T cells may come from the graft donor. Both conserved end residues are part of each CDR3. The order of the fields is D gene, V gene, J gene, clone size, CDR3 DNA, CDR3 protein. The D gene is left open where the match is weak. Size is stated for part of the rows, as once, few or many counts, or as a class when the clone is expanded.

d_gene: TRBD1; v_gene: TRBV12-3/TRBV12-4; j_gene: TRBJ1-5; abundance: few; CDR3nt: TGTGCCAGCAGCCAGGGACAGGGCCTAAATCAGCCCCAGCATTTT; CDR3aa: CASSQGQGLNQPQHF
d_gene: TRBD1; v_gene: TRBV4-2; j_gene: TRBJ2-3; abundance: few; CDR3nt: TGTGCCAGCAGCCAGGACGGGACAGGGAGGGCAGATACGCAGTATTTT; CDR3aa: CASSQDGTGRADTQYF
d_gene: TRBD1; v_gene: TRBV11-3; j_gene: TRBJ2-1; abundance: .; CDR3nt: TGTGCCAGCAGCTTAGACAGGGGGCGCACCGTCTACAATGAGCAGTTCTTC; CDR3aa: CASSLDRGRTVYNEQFF
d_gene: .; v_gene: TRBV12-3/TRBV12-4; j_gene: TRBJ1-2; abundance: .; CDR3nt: TGTGCCAGCAGTTTTACGGGGAGAGGTGGCTACACCTTC; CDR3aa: CASSFTGRGGYTF
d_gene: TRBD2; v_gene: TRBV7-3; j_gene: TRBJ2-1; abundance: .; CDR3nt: TGTGCCAGCCAAAGGGGTAGCGGGAGTTATGAGCAGTTCTTC; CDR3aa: CASQRGSGSYEQFF
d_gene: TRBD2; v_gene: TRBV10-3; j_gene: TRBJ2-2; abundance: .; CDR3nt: TGTGCCATCAGTGAGTCGCTCGGGAGGGCCAATAACACCGGGGAGCTGTTTTTT; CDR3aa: CAISESLGRANNTGELFF
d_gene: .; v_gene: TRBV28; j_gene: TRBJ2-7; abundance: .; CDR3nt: TGTGCCAGCAGTCCCTACTTTAATGCGGGGCCTTCCTACGAGCAGTACTTC; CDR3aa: CASSPYFNAGPSYEQYF
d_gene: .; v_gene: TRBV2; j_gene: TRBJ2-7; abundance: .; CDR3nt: TGTGCCAGCAGTGATCGGCGGAAGACAAACTACGAGCAGTACTTC; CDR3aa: CASSDRRKTNYEQYF
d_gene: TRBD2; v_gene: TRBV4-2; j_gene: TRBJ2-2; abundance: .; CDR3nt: TGTGCCAGCAGCCAAGCCGGGACTAGCGGGAGGGACACCGGGGAGCTGTTTTTT; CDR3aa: CASSQAGTSGRDTGELFF
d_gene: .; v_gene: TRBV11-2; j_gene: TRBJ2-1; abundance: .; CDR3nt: TGTGCCAGCAGCCGCGGCCGATCTGATGAGCAGTTCTTC; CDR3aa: CASSRGRSDEQFF
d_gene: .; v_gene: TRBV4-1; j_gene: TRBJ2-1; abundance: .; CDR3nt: TGCGCCAGCAGCAGACTTCTCCCAGGGGACAATGAGCAGTTCTTC; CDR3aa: CASSRLLPGDNEQFF
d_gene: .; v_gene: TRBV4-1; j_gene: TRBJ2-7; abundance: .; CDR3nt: TGCGCCAGCAGCCCCATAGGGATCAGGGTGGACGAGCAGTACTTC; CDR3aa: CASSPIGIRVDEQYF
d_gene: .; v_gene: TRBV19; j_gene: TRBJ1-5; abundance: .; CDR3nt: TGTGCCAGTAGTACAGCGAAAAATAGCAATCAGCCCCAGCATTTT; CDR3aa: CASSTAKNSNQPQHF
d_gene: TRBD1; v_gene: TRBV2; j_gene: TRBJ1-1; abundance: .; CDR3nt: TGTGCCAGCGGTTCCCGGGCAGGGGGCGGCACTGAAGCTTTCTTT; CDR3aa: CASGSRAGGGTEAFF
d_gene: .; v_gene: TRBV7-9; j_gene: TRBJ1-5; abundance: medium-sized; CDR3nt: TGTGCCAGCAGCTTGGGTTGGGATCAGCCCCAGCATTTT; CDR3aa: CASSLGWDQPQHF
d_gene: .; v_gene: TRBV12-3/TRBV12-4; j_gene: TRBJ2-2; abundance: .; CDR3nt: TGTGCCAGCAGTTTTTCGCAGACGACCGGGGAGCTGTTTTTT; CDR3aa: CASSFSQTTGELFF